This T cell receptor (beta chain) stems from a study of blood T cell repertoires in COVID-19 (dated by TCRdb to 2020 to 2021). Some background on the complete study: Samples covering the acute and convalescent phases of COVID-19 were provided by collaborators in the United States, Italy and Spain. The prospective study material was composed of cDNA or gDNA derived from T cells, B-cell-depleted T cells, or PBMCs. Subjects who had been exposed to COVID-19, were actively infected with it, or had recovered from it provided the deeply sampled blood TCRbeta repertoires that made up the dataset. The repertoires were released in a freely available public database meant as a resource for research on the immune response to SARS-CoV-2. The samples were drawn from two sources: the first 160 participants of the ongoing ImmuneRACE study, and 1,200 or so subjects contributed by 6 global collaborators. Sample metadata almost always included a de-identified subject ID, COVID-19 status, age in years and sex. Where available, HLA class I and class II types were taken from metadata supplied by the sample provider and were not determined by assay-based typing.

CDR3 length: 14 amino acids, cysteine to phenylalanine. Only the CDR3 part of the read is kept: 42 bases, read in frame from the first base. V lost 5 bases and J lost 5 bases; the stretch between them is 15 bases long. CDR1 and CDR2 are drawn from the germline V gene: SGHNT, YENEEA. TCRbeta CDR3 regions were amplified from genomic DNA by means of the immunoSEQ Assay, a bias-controlled multiplex PCR. Processing in the source paper ran as follows. The number of nucleated cells in each sample was estimated from the amplification of reference gene primers within the assay. To quantify the absolute abundance of each unique TCRbeta CDR3 rearrangement, sequence reads were collapsed and filtered. For each sample, productive Simpson clonality was calculated as the square root of Simpson's diversity index over productive rearrangements. TCRdb retrieved this table from immuneACCESS and kept in-frame rearrangements only. Not all clones are present; in checked studies, unresolved V genes account for under half, and no reason is known for the remainder. For V, J and clone size, that table is used; D and trimming come from the DNA. This sample lists approximately 240,000 clones; 80% to 95% were detected once. Jointly, the top ten make up 1.5% to 2% of the sample.

In the prospective study, participants were about 18 to 95 years old, resided in about two dozen geographic areas of the United States, and were enrolled through a virtual design. In the prospective study, participants were assigned to cohorts based on the clinical history participants reported in a screening survey and a study questionnaire. Recovered participants in ImmuneRACE Cohort 3 were defined by two consecutive negative NP/OP PCR tests, clearance by a healthcare professional, or resolution of symptoms. Each participant in the prospective study had whole blood, serum and a nasopharyngeal or oropharyngeal swab collected by mobile phlebotomists. Participants in the prospective study had the option to provide additional blood draws and questionnaires over an approximately 2-month period. Blood samples from the prospective study were shipped frozen or at room temperature prior to DNA extraction.

As to this clone: What this receptor recognizes is not known. Per-base quality was not reported, and no clone a single base away is much larger than it.

General conclusions and limits of the study: How much clinical and demographic metadata was included differed by source and by participant, and the metadata was provided uncurated.

Sequences were obtained from PBMCs or T cells enriched from blood (not recorded which). This sequence originates from a woman aged 18-29 years who had recovered from COVID-19. The chain uses TRBV11-3 and TRBJ2-5; the D region possibly corresponds to TRBD2 (5 bases align). This receptor carries the CDR3 CASSPRRTVETQYF. The DNA is TGTGCCAGCAGCCCCCGGAGGACCGTGGAGACCCAGTACTTC.